This TCR beta chain originates from a study of PD-1 blockade in classical Hodgkin lymphoma. Following autologous stem cell transplantation, relapse occurred in every patient, and exposure to brentuximab vedotin varied. Sequencing was performed with immunoSEQ multiplex PCR; in TCRdb, only in-frame clones are kept and a portion is missing. The sample has about 97,000 clones; 65% to 85% are singletons. The CDR3 sequence is 15 residues long. Per the germline V gene, CDR1 is SGDLS and CDR2 is YYNGEE. About this clone itself: Relative to the germline gene, one junction end is altered; a read error may explain this.

The chain combines TRBV9 with TRBJ2-7; 7 bases are a match to TRBD2. This receptor was obtained from a human donor with classical Hodgkin lymphoma. Here the sequenced sample was peripheral blood mononuclear cells (PBMCs), taken at baseline. The CDR3: CAGSVGLAGVSEQYF. Written as DNA, the CDR3 is TGTGCCGGCAGCGTAGGTCTTGCGGGAGTATCCGAGCAGTACTTC.